This T cell receptor (beta chain) was sequenced during a study of blood T cell repertoires in COVID-19 (dated by TCRdb to about 2020). General notes on the study: Samples covering the acute and convalescent phases of COVID-19 were provided by collaborators in the United States, Italy and Spain. The material from the prospective study consisted of cDNA or gDNA derived from T cells, B-cell-depleted T cells, or PBMCs. The dataset comprised deeply sampled blood TCRbeta repertoires from subjects exposed to, actively infected with, or recovered from COVID-19. A freely available public database, intended as a resource for researchers studying the immune response to SARS-CoV-2, is where the repertoires were released. Samples came from the ongoing ImmuneRACE study (first 160 participants) plus 1,254 subjects from 6 global collaborators. Nearly every sample came with metadata listing a de-identified subject ID, COVID-19 status, age in years and sex. Where available, HLA class I and class II types were obtained from metadata supplied by the sample provider rather than from assay-based typing.

About this clone: It lacks a known antigen. No much larger clone is present one base from it, and per-base qualities are unavailable.

At one collaborating source in Seattle, patients were enrolled during active infection and were followed longitudinally through the course of disease. Each collaborating institution followed its own protocols to collect whole blood in K2EDTA tubes. For TCRbeta analysis, collaborator samples were shipped as frozen whole blood, as isolated PBMCs, or as DNA extracted from either sample type. TCRbeta CDR3 regions were amplified from genomic DNA by means of the immunoSEQ Assay, a bias-controlled multiplex PCR. The paper's data handling went like this. Nucleated cell counts per sample were estimated from amplification of reference gene primers within the assay. To quantify the absolute abundance of each unique TCRbeta CDR3 rearrangement, sequence reads were collapsed and filtered. For each sample, productive Simpson clonality was calculated as the square root of Simpson's diversity index over productive rearrangements. Not all clones reach the TCRdb copy of this immuneACCESS table, which keeps in-frame sequences only. Checked studies attribute under half of the gap to unresolved V genes and leave the rest unexplained. V and J calls and clone size follow that table, whereas D and trimming were derived from the DNA. This sample holds about 150,000 clones; under 95% were observed only once. The ten largest clones add up to 4.5% to 5% of the sample.

Paper-wide results and their limitations: How much clinical and demographic metadata was included differed by source and by participant, and the metadata was provided uncurated.

Deletion took 4 bases off V and 0 bases off J, with a span of 7 bases between the germline ends. CDR1 and CDR2, looked up from the germline V gene, are MGHDK and SYGVNS. The CDR3 numbers 13 residues from cysteine through phenylalanine. The CDR3 DNA has 39 bases and is translated from base 1. Specimen: peripheral blood. This clonotype was sampled from a man younger than 30 with COVID-19, enrolled during active disease. Recombination joined TRBV25-1 with TRBJ2-7, with the D gene not clear enough to name. The CDR3 protein: CASSGQRSYEQYF. The nucleotide sequence reads TGTGCCAGCAGTGGGCAGCGCTCCTACGAGCAGTACTTC.